The next 17 T cell receptor beta chains were all read from a single sample in a study of blood T cells in healthy people across ages. The second PCR ran about 6 to 11 cycles with a sample-barcoded 5' primer and J-beta primers. TCRdb called the 5' RACE reads again in MiXCR, with one record for every CDR3 protein. This sample has about a million distinct CDR3 sequences; roughly two fifths occur once, and the top ten carry less than 15%. Sequencing input: blood. The receptors derive from a young man in good health.

Concerning this clonotype itself: The germline gene is not matched at one end of the junction; a read error may be the cause. The rearrangement links TRBV7-2 to TRBJ1-1, with D perhaps matching TRBD1 (5 bases). CDR3 length equals 14 residues. CDR1 and CDR2 (germline): SGHTA, FQGNSA. CDR3 sequence (DNA): TGTGCCAGTAGCTTAGTCTGGGGGGACACTGAAGCTTTCTTT. Translating it yields CASSLVWGDTEAFF.

This chain uses TRBV27 with TRBJ2-4, with D tentatively TRBD1 (5 bases). V was shortened by 2 bases and J by 15 bases, with 11 bases between the two germline ends. The CDR3 has 11 residues. Germline V lookup: CDR1 MNHEY, CDR2 SMNVEV (reference sequence). The CDR3 protein is CASSLGARTYF. The CDR3 DNA follows: TGTGCCAGCAGTTTAGGGGCGCGGACGTACTTC.

The rearrangement links TRBV12-3 or TRBV12-4 to TRBJ2-2, with TRBD1 matching over 10 bases. The CDR3 has 15 residues. Trimming took 6 bases from V and 6 from J; bases not matched to a gene: 7. DNA for the CDR3: TGTGCCAGCAGGGCAGACAGGGGGCGGTCCGGGGAGCTGTTTTTT. Translating gives CASRADRGRSGELFF.

The chain recombines TRBV12-3 or TRBV12-4 with TRBJ1-2, with 9 positions matching TRBD1. The CDR3 extends over 16 amino acids. Trimming cost V 5 bases and J 4 bases; bases outside gene matches: 11. DNA for the CDR3: TGTGCCAGCAGTGCATCCGGGACAGGGATTCCCTATGGCTACACCTTC. Translation gives CASSASGTGIPYGYTF.

This clonotype was counted ten times or more. This chain uses TRBV6-6 with TRBJ2-3; the D gene is possibly TRBD2 (5 bases). The germline gives CDR1 MNHNY, CDR2 SVGAGI (reference sequence). V was clipped by 2 bases and J by 3 bases, with 9 bases between them. The CDR3 spans 14 residues. The CDR3 DNA follows: TGTGCCAGCAGTTACACTGGGGAGACAGATACGCAGTATTTT. Translated, it gives CASSYTGETDTQYF.

Ten or more counts support this clonotype. The chain has TRBV12-3 or TRBV12-4 and TRBJ2-1; TRBD2 matches 11 bases. The CDR3 runs to 15 residues. J was trimmed by 5 bases and V by 7 bases; bases with no gene match: 7. The CDR3 sequence is CASTFSSGGNNEQFF. CDR3 DNA sequence: TGTGCCAGCACTTTTTCTAGCGGGGGGAACAATGAGCAGTTCTTC.

This clonotype appeared a few times. The chain carries TRBV21-1 and TRBJ2-3. TRBV21-1 is described as a pseudogene. CDR3 length: 15 residues. The DNA of the CDR3 is TGTGCCAGCAGCAAAGTGGAAAGCTGCACAGATACGCAGTATTTT. It is translated as CASSKVESCTDTQYF.

The rearrangement uses TRBV5-1 and TRBJ2-5; D ambiguous. Trimming removed 0 bases at V and 3 bases at J, with 9 bases between. The CDR3 loop spans 14 amino acids. Germline V gene data show CDR1 as SGHRS and CDR2 as YFSETQ. CDR3 nucleotide sequence: TGCGCCAGCAGCTTGGTGGCTACGAAAGAGACCCAGTACTTC. Its protein product is CASSLVATKETQYF.

The V call is TRBV21-1, the J call TRBJ2-5. TRBV21-1 is a known pseudogene. CDR3 size: 16 residues. In DNA, the CDR3 is TGTGCCAGCAGCAAACGGACGCCTCGGTGGCAAGAGACCCAGTACTTC. Its translation: CASSKRTPRWQETQYF.

V gene TRBV20-1 combines with J gene TRBJ2-2; 8 bases match TRBD1. Trimming cost V 6 bases and J 5 bases; bases outside gene matches: 8. The CDR3 totals 14 residues. Germline V gene lookup returns CDR1 DFQATT and CDR2 SNEGSKA (reference sequence). The CDR3 reads CSAQRTGRTGELFF. The CDR3 DNA reads TGCAGTGCGCAAAGGACAGGGCGGACCGGGGAGCTGTTTTTT.

This clonotype came up once. The chain joins TRBV20-1 to TRBJ1-1, with TRBD1 as a possible D gene (6 bases). The CDR3 runs to 21 residues. The V gene lost 3 bases and the J gene lost 1 base, with 33 bases spanning the gap. Germline CDR1 DFQATT, CDR2 SNEGSKA (reference sequence). The CDR3 here is CSASYRGIEDGLGAGNTEAFF. The CDR3 bases are TGCAGTGCTAGTTACAGAGGGATTGAGGATGGCTTGGGGGCGGGGAACACTGAAGCTTTCTTT.

This chain joins TRBV9 and TRBJ2-1, with D unclear. The CDR3 consists of 18 residues. CDR1 is SGDLS, CDR2 YYNGEE, per germline. V was pared by 0 bases and J by 1 base, with 17 bases between. CDR3 nucleotides: TGTGCCAGCAGCGTAGCTCTGACGGCCACTACTTCCTACAATGAGCAGTTCTTC. Amino acid sequence: CASSVALTATTSYNEQFF.

The chain joins TRBV6-6 to TRBJ2-7, with unresolved D. Trimming removed 5 bases from V and 7 bases from J, with 21 bases in between. Germline loops: CDR1 MNHNY, CDR2 SVGAGI (reference sequence). The CDR3 runs 15 residues. CDR3 sequence reads: CASSPLGVENNEQYF. As DNA, the CDR3 is TGTGCCAGCAGTCCCCTTGGGGTAGAGAACAATGAGCAGTACTTC.

This clonotype appeared a few times. V gene TRBV27 combines with J gene TRBJ2-1; TRBD1 matches at 9 bases. From germline, CDR1 is MNHEY and CDR2 SMNVEV (reference sequence). The V and J ends lost 5 bases and 7 bases, in that order; junction bases with no gene match: 9. CDR3 length equals 15 residues. The CDR3 DNA reads TGTGCCAGCAGTAGACACAGGGGGCGAAGAAATGAGCAGTTCTTC. Translation gives CASSRHRGRRNEQFF.

In this sample, this clonotype turned up many times. This rearrangement joins TRBV7-2 to TRBJ2-7, with D possibly matching TRBD2 (5 bases). The CDR3 runs 13 residues. Germline values: CDR1 SGHTA, CDR2 FQGNSA. V was cut by 5 bases and J by 3 bases, with 11 bases left in between. CDR3 residues: CASSLGLFYEQYF. CDR3 nucleotide sequence: TGTGCCAGCAGCCTTGGACTGTTCTACGAGCAGTACTTC.

The chain combines TRBV2 with TRBJ1-1; TRBD1 matches at 9 bases. Germline loops: CDR1 SNHLY, CDR2 FYNNEI. Losses at the gene ends were 5 bases for V and 7 bases for J; bases not matched to a gene: 5. The CDR3 has 13 residues. CDR3 loop: CASSQDRGDEAFF. In DNA, the CDR3 is TGTGCCAGCAGTCAAGACAGGGGGGATGAAGCTTTCTTT.

The chain is built from TRBV10-3 and TRBJ2-1, with D unresolved. In germline, CDR1 is ENHRY, CDR2 SYGVKD. Between the trimmed V and J ends, which lost 6 bases and 1 base, there was a span of 10 bases. This CDR3 has 14 amino acids. Written as DNA, the CDR3 is TGTGCCATCAGCCCCGTGGGGTCCTACAATGAGCAGTTCTTC. It codes for CAISPVGSYNEQFF.